What follows are 28 T cell receptor beta chains derived from one specimen sequenced in a study of blood T cell repertoires in COVID-19. The data were produced by immunoSEQ multiplex PCR, yet TCRdb's version contains in-frame clones alone and is incomplete. The table lists 200,000 to 250,000 clones, 65% to 90% of them singletons, with roughly 3.8% in the top ten. The sequenced sample consisted of PBMCs or T cells enriched from blood (not recorded which). Receptors originate from a woman aged 40 to 50 with acute COVID-19.

The gene calls are TRBV28 and TRBJ2-1; 9 nucleotides line up with TRBD2. Looked up from germline, CDR1 is MDHEN and CDR2 is SYDVKM. This CDR3 region has 15 residues. The V segment lost 5 bases and the J segment 0 bases; nucleotides outside the gene matches: 2. CDR3 bases: TGTGCCAGCAGTCTAGCGGGGAGCTCCTACAATGAGCAGTTCTTC. It yields the protein CASSLAGSSYNEQFF.

In this sample, this clone turned up once. The chain uses TRBV28 and TRBJ2-1; D unresolved. The germline V and J ends were trimmed by 6 bases and 7 bases, with 16 bases remaining between them. Germline V gene data show CDR1 as MDHEN and CDR2 as SYDVKM. The CDR3 consists of 14 residues. The CDR3 loop is CASRAKRRVNEQFF. In DNA, the CDR3 is TGTGCCAGCAGGGCCAAGAGGCGCGTGAATGAGCAGTTCTTC.

In its sample, this clone was seen once. V gene TRBV7-9 combines with J gene TRBJ2-1, with D maybe TRBD2 (5 bases). V gave up 1 base and J gave up 8 bases, with 12 bases separating them. This CDR3 is 14 amino acids long. Germline loops: CDR1 SEHNR, CDR2 FQNEAQ (reference sequence). CDR3 nucleotide sequence: TGTGCCAGCAGCTTAGGGACCGCGAGGGATGAGCAGTTCTTC. It codes for CASSLGTARDEQFF.

The chain uses TRBV3-1 (or the pseudogene TRBV3-2) and TRBJ2-1; 7 bases line up with TRBD2. The J segment lost 2 bases and the V segment lost 1 base, leaving 5 bases of the junction unmatched. The CDR3 loop spans 16 amino acids. Germline values: CDR1 LGHDT, CDR2 YNNKEL (reference sequence). The CDR3 reads CASSQAAGRPYNEQFF. The CDR3 nucleotides read TGTGCCAGCAGCCAAGCAGCGGGGCGACCCTACAATGAGCAGTTCTTC.

This chain uses TRBV12-5 with TRBJ1-3; D possibly corresponds to TRBD1 (6 bases). V lost 2 bases to trimming and J lost 0 bases, with 8 bases between them. The germline gives CDR1 LGHNT, CDR2 FRNRAP. The CDR3 runs 15 residues. The CDR3 here is CASGLWGHSGNTIYF. The CDR3 DNA sequence: TGTGCTAGTGGTTTGTGGGGGCACTCTGGAAACACCATATATTTT.

The V and J genes are TRBV6-2 or TRBV6-3 and TRBJ1-5; D uncertain. The CDR3 loop spans 16 amino acids. Germline V gene sequence: CDR1 MNHEY, CDR2 SVGEGT. Between the trimmed V and J ends, which lost 2 bases and 0 bases, there was a span of 11 bases. CDR3 DNA: TGTGCCAGCAGTTACGGGAGGACGGATAGCAATCAGCCCCAGCATTTT. It specifies CASSYGRTDSNQPQHF.

The sample holds a few counts of this clone. The rearrangement joins TRBV25-1 to TRBJ2-7, with 8 bases lining up with TRBD2. The junction had 9 bases not matched to a gene; V was cut back by 4 bases and J by 4 bases. The V gene's germline CDR1 is MGHDK and CDR2 SYGVNS. The CDR3 totals 15 residues. The CDR3 DNA reads TGTGCCAGCAGTGGTAAGCGGGAGAGGCCTTACGAGCAGTACTTC. Translating it yields CASSGKRERPYEQYF.

The chain combines TRBV4-1 with TRBJ2-1, with 8 bases aligning to TRBD2. After removal of 3 bases from V and 4 bases from J, the junction contained 11 bases not matched to a gene. The CDR3 is 17 residues long. Per germline, CDR1 MGHRA and CDR2 YSYEKL. The chain's CDR3 is CASSHLSVAGYYNEQFF. The CDR3 nucleotides are TGCGCCAGCAGCCATCTTTCAGTAGCGGGATATTACAATGAGCAGTTCTTC.

The chain recombines TRBV5-6 with TRBJ2-2, with TRBD1 as a possible D gene (6 bases). The germline gives CDR1 SGHDT, CDR2 YYEEEE. The CDR3 loop spans 15 amino acids. V was clipped by 0 bases and J by 4 bases, with 10 bases between them. DNA for the CDR3: TGTGCCAGCAGCTTGGAGGGGGTCGGCACCGGGGAGCTGTTTTTT. It is translated as CASSLEGVGTGELFF.

The rearrangement uses TRBV3-1 (or the pseudogene TRBV3-2) and TRBJ2-3; tentatively, D is TRBD1 (6 bases). This CDR3 is built from 17 residues. V was clipped by 3 bases and J by 2 bases, with 18 bases between them. Per the germline V gene, CDR1 is LGHDT and CDR2 is YNNKEL (reference sequence). The CDR3 DNA is TGTGCCAGCAGCCAGGAACACGACAGGTTCGACACAGATACGCAGTATTTT. This sequence encodes CASSQEHDRFDTDTQYF.

This clone was observed once. This sequence joins TRBV27 and TRBJ1-2, with D perhaps matching TRBD1 (6 bases). CDR3 length: 15 residues. The V end was cut by 7 bases, the J end by 5 bases, with 20 bases between. Germline CDR1 and CDR2: MNHEY and SMNVEV (reference sequence). The CDR3 reads CASTIAGGDIYGYTF. Here the CDR3 DNA reads TGTGCCAGCACCATCGCGGGGGGGGACATTTATGGCTACACCTTC.

V and J are TRBV4-2 and TRBJ2-5; 9 nucleotides align to TRBD1. In germline, CDR1 is LGHNA, CDR2 YNFKEQ. This CDR3 spans 17 amino acids. Trimming at V came to 2 bases and at J to 5 bases, leaving 12 bases not matched to a gene. CDR3 protein: CASSQPLQGALTETQYF. The DNA for the CDR3 is TGTGCCAGCAGCCAACCGTTACAGGGGGCGTTAACGGAGACCCAGTACTTC.

The V gene is TRBV28, the J gene TRBJ1-6; no firm D call. V was trimmed by 4 bases and J by 0 bases, leaving 10 bases between them. The CDR3 runs 16 residues. Germline V gene sequence: CDR1 MDHEN, CDR2 SYDVKM. The CDR3 sequence is CASSSEGSSYNSPLHF. For the CDR3, the DNA is TGTGCCAGCAGTTCCGAAGGGAGCTCCTATAATTCACCCCTCCACTTT.

The chain carries TRBV11-2 and TRBJ2-3; D may be TRBD2 (6 bases). V shed 4 bases and J shed 6 bases, with 17 bases lying between them. This CDR3 has 15 residues. Germline V gene data show CDR1 as SGHAT and CDR2 as FQNNGV. This CDR3 is CASSSASAAWDTQYF. In DNA form, the CDR3 reads TGTGCCAGCAGCTCAGCTAGCGCTGCATGGGATACGCAGTATTTT.

The chain is built from TRBV6-5 and TRBJ1-2; D is perhaps TRBD1 (5 bases). The V end lost 0 bases, the J end lost 8 bases, and 16 bases lay between the germline ends. CDR1 is MNHEY, CDR2 SVGAGI, per germline. This CDR3 is 15 amino acids long. CDR3 coding DNA: TGTGCCAGCAGTTACTCAGGGACGGGAGCTAGGGGCTACACCTTC. Translated: CASSYSGTGARGYTF.

The chain couples TRBV28 to TRBJ1-6; a weak D match, TRBD1 (6 bases). CDR1 is MDHEN, CDR2 SYDVKM, per germline. Deletions cut 4 bases from V and 10 bases from J, with 14 bases between. The CDR3 totals 14 residues. This chain's CDR3 is CASSYLQGSSPLHF. DNA of the CDR3: TGTGCCAGCAGTTATCTACAGGGAAGCTCACCCCTCCACTTT. Together with reference TRBV28 and TRBJ1-6, the CDR3 gives the full variable domain: DVKVTQSSRYLVKRTGEKVFLECVQDMDHENMFWYRQDPGLGLRLIYFSYDVKMKEKGDIPEGYSVSREKKERFSLILESASTNQTSMYLCASSYLQGSSPLHFGNGTRLTVT.

The V gene is TRBV7-2, the J gene TRBJ2-1; a possible D gene is TRBD2 (5 bases). Germline lookup yields CDR1 SGHTA and CDR2 FQGNSA. The length of the CDR3 is 12 residues. Trimming left V 5 bases short and J 10 bases short, with 12 bases between. The CDR3 reads CASSPSRREQFF. The CDR3, as DNA: TGTGCCAGCAGCCCCTCAAGGAGGGAGCAGTTCTTC.

This chain links TRBV3-1 (or the pseudogene TRBV3-2) with TRBJ2-7; D is perhaps TRBD2 (5 bases). Germline V gene data show CDR1 as LGHDT and CDR2 as YNNKEL (reference sequence). This CDR3 has 16 residues. With 3 bases removed from V and 3 bases from J, the gap between germline ends came to 18 bases. The CDR3 is CASSHGSGADLYEQYF. In nucleotides, the CDR3 is TGTGCCAGCAGCCATGGATCAGGAGCGGACCTCTACGAGCAGTACTTC.

The sample holds one count of this clone. This chain connects TRBV6-5 to TRBJ1-5, with a possible D match to TRBD1 (6 bases). With 10 bases removed from V and 0 bases from J, the gap between germline ends came to 16 bases. CDR1 and CDR2 from the germline V gene are MNHEY and SVGAGI. This CDR3 has 15 residues. CDR3 sequence (DNA): TGTGCCACCTCTAAGGGACACCATAGCAATCAGCCCCAGCATTTT. It yields the protein CATSKGHHSNQPQHF.

This clone was observed a single time. The chain employs TRBV29-1 and TRBJ2-1; 13 bases match TRBD2. V shed 4 bases and J 6 bases; nucleotides not matched to a gene: 6. In germline, CDR1 is SQVTM, CDR2 ANQGSEA. This CDR3 has 15 residues. The CDR3 loop reads CSVGERLAGGNEQFF. The CDR3 DNA reads TGCAGCGTTGGAGAAAGACTAGCGGGAGGCAATGAGCAGTTCTTC.

This rearrangement joins TRBV11-1 to TRBJ2-7; the D gene is possibly TRBD2 (6 bases). From germline, CDR1 is SGHAT and CDR2 FQDESV (reference sequence). Trimming removed 3 bases from V and 2 bases from J, with 8 bases in between. The CDR3 totals 13 residues. The CDR3 nucleotides are TGTGCCAGCAGCTTGGGGGGACCCTACGAGCAGTACTTC. This encodes CASSLGGPYEQYF.

This clone is medium-sized by share. The chain carries TRBV10-3 and TRBJ2-7; 11 bases map to TRBD1. Germline CDR1 ENHRY, CDR2 SYGVKD. The CDR3 has 14 amino acids. The junction had 3 bases not matched to a gene; V was cut back by 5 bases and J by 3 bases. The CDR3 is CAISTGTGGYEQYF. The CDR3 DNA reads TGTGCCATCAGTACCGGGACAGGGGGCTACGAGCAGTACTTC.

The genes are TRBV5-1 and TRBJ2-6, with D maybe TRBD2 (6 bases). The CDR3 sequence is 16 residues long. Deletions cut 3 bases from V and 1 base from J, with 11 bases between. Germline lookup yields CDR1 SGHRS and CDR2 YFSETQ. CDR3 in DNA: TGCGCCAGCAGCTCGGAGGGTGGGTCTGGGGCCAACGTCCTGACTTTC. This encodes CASSSEGGSGANVLTF.

The chain links TRBV24-1 to TRBJ1-2; D possibly corresponds to TRBD1 (6 bases). Germline-derived CDR1 and CDR2 are KGHDR and SFDVKD. The CDR3 extends over 14 amino acids. Trimming took off 9 bases at V and 4 bases at J, with 17 bases between the two ends. The CDR3 DNA reads as TGTGCCACCTCGAGCGGGGGCGATGGCTATGGCTACACCTTC. Amino acid sequence: CATSSGGDGYGYTF.

The chain carries TRBV28 and TRBJ2-7, with D perhaps matching TRBD2 (6 bases). With 2 bases removed from V and 2 bases from J, the gap between germline ends came to 13 bases. This CDR3 is 15 amino acids long. CDR1 is MDHEN and CDR2 is SYDVKM in the germline V gene. This CDR3 is CASSLGGGAAYEQYF. The CDR3 DNA reads TGTGCCAGCAGTTTAGGCGGAGGGGCAGCCTACGAGCAGTACTTC.

The chain is built from TRBV10-1 and TRBJ2-1, with 13 bases that match TRBD2. V lost 6 bases, J lost 8 bases, and 10 bases stayed unmatched. The CDR3 contains 16 residues. Germline-derived CDR1 and CDR2 are WNHNN and SYGVQD (reference sequence). CDR3: CASRGPGLAGLDEQFF. CDR3 DNA: TGCGCCAGCAGGGGCCCGGGACTAGCGGGATTAGATGAGCAGTTCTTC.

The genes are TRBV28 and TRBJ1-2, with D unclear. The CDR3 sequence is 12 residues long. Trimming pared 6 bases from V and 7 bases from J, leaving 12 bases between. CDR1 MDHEN and CDR2 SYDVKM come from the germline V gene. In DNA, the CDR3 is TGTGCCAGCAGCCCTCCCACATCTGGCTACACCTTC. Its protein is CASSPPTSGYTF.

The chain combines TRBV7-9 with TRBJ1-1; D is unresolved. The V gene's germline CDR1 is SEHNR and CDR2 FQNEAQ (reference sequence). The CDR3 length is 14 residues. V lost 1 base and J lost 4, with 10 bases in between. The CDR3 region is CASSLERASTEAFF. CDR3 DNA sequence: TGTGCCAGCAGCTTAGAGCGGGCTTCCACTGAAGCTTTCTTT.